The text below deals with one T cell receptor beta chain. As yet, its antigen is unknown. In the sorted-subset replicate PCRs, 200 ng DNA, around 30,000 T cell genomes, was used. TCRdb's copy holds only in-frame clones and misses some; the assay was immunoSEQ multiplex PCR. The data contain around 1.5 million clones, about 98% of them singletons. This entry comes from a study of shared clonotypes between healthy human individuals. Overall study context: CD4 naive cells filled three plates per donor, CD4 memory three, CD8 naive two and CD8 memory one.

Broader study findings: Rarefaction analysis demonstrated incomplete sorted-subset sequencing notwithstanding large depth. Clonotypes shared by all four donors outscored non-shared clonotypes in generation probability.

V was clipped by 0 bases and J by 4 bases, with 9 bases between them. CDR3 size: 14 residues. Germline CDR1 reads MNHEY; CDR2 reads SMNVEV (reference sequence). V is TRBV27 and J is TRBJ2-5; perhaps TRBD1 as D (6 bases). This TCR was sampled from a man aged 25-40 years in good health. The specimen was naive CD4+ T cells sorted from blood. The subset denotes: CD45RA+ positively selected. The CDR3 loop is CASSLSGAGETQYF. The CDR3 DNA is TGTGCCAGCAGTTTATCGGGGGCGGGAGAGACCCAGTACTTC.